The clone carrying this T cell receptor beta chain was picked up many times. The sample comes from a study of shared clonotypes between healthy human individuals. Measured with immunoSEQ multiplex PCR; TCRdb has only the in-frame clones, and not every one. Of around 700,000 clones in the sample, around three quarters were seen once. CDR1 SNHLY and CDR2 FYNNEI come from the germline V gene. Deletions cut 6 bases from V and 0 bases from J, with 9 bases between. CDR3 length equals 14 residues. This chain links TRBV2 with TRBJ2-4; D not certain. The sample taken for sequencing was memory CD4+ T cells sorted from blood. As for subset: CD45RA-negative fraction. This clonotype was obtained from a woman aged 25-40 years in good health. In DNA form, the CDR3 reads TGTGCCAGCAGGGCCATAGTAGCCAAAAACATTCAGTACTTC. It translates to CASRAIVAKNIQYF.